This entry describes one T cell receptor (beta chain). V lost 0 bases to trimming and J lost 8 bases, with 14 bases between them. Germline V CDR1 and CDR2: SGHRS, YFSETQ. The CDR3 consists of 14 residues. The data were obtained in a study of blood T cell repertoires in COVID-19. Overall study context: Italy, Spain and the United States were the sources of the convalescent and acute COVID-19 samples. From T cells, B-cell-depleted T cells, or PBMCs came the material, which was cDNA or gDNA.

Under the authors' procedure: Scientists estimated how many nucleated cells there were by amplifying reference gene primers. Data came from immunoSEQ multiplex PCR; TCRdb stores just in-frame clones and leaves some out. V, J and clone size are those of that table, while D and trimming were read from the DNA. Found here are around 200,000 clones, around 87% of them singletons; the top ten hold 2.7%. This sequence originates from a man in his forties with active or convalescent COVID-19. The chain carries TRBV5-1 and TRBJ1-2; D possibly corresponds to TRBD1 (6 bases). The sample comprised peripheral blood. CDR3 residues: CASSLESSGEGYTF. The CDR3 coding sequence is TGCGCCAGCAGCTTGGAGTCGTCAGGGGAAGGCTACACCTTC.